These 13 T cell receptor beta chains came from one sample sequenced in a study of beta chain features in type 1 diabetes. These TCRs are of unknown antigen specificity. Whole-study findings and limits: In every one of the four CD4+ subsets, TCRB CDR3s were moderately but significantly shorter in Type 1 diabetes patients.

Sequenced material consisted of expressed TCRB transcripts (all of the isolated RNA was reverse transcribed). Data came from immunoSEQ multiplex PCR; TCRdb stores just in-frame clones and leaves some out. The table includes roughly 400,000 clones, over 8.5% detected once. The specimen sequenced was central memory CD4+ T cells from blood. These receptors were taken from a man under 40 with type 1 diabetes.

The rearrangement joins TRBV6-5 to TRBJ2-5, with D possibly TRBD2 on 5 matching bases. V dropped 3 bases and J dropped 5 bases, with 19 bases sitting between them. Per germline, CDR1 MNHEY and CDR2 SVGAGI. The CDR3 runs to 16 residues. The CDR3 region is CASSYGVEGSMETQYF. DNA of the CDR3: TGTGCCAGCAGTTATGGTGTTGAGGGAAGTATGGAGACCCAGTACTTC.

The gene calls are TRBV6-1 and TRBJ2-5; D ambiguous. This CDR3 region has 12 residues. Looked up from germline, CDR1 is MNHNS and CDR2 is SASEGT. Trimming removed 7 bases from V and 7 bases from J, with 13 bases in between. The CDR3 loop reads CASTPPKWTQYF. The CDR3 nucleotides are TGTGCCAGCACCCCCCCGAAGTGGACCCAGTACTTC.

This clone has a count of ten or more. The chain has TRBV9 and TRBJ2-5; a possible D gene is TRBD2 (6 bases). The length of the CDR3 is 17 residues. Germline CDR1 reads SGDLS; CDR2 reads YYNGEE. The V and J ends lost 0 bases and 0 bases respectively, with 15 bases between them. The CDR3 sequence: CASSVEAAGVYQETQYF. CDR3 DNA: TGTGCCAGCAGCGTAGAAGCAGCGGGCGTGTACCAAGAGACCCAGTACTTC.

This clone has only a few counts. J is TRBJ2-7 and V is TRBV6-1, with TRBD1 matching over 8 bases. V shed 6 bases and J 3 bases; nucleotides not matched to a gene: 7. The CDR3 totals 14 residues. CDR1 is MNHNS and CDR2 is SASEGT in the germline V gene. CDR3 nucleotide sequence: TGTGCCAGCAGCCACGGACAGGGCGGCTACGAGCAGTACTTC. This sequence encodes CASSHGQGGYEQYF.

This clone has at least ten counts. J is TRBJ1-1 and V is TRBV28, with D maybe TRBD1 (5 bases). Trimming left V 6 bases short and J 1 base short, with 15 bases between. This CDR3 has 15 residues. The germline CDR1 and CDR2 sequences are MDHEN and SYDVKM. The CDR3 DNA follows: TGTGCCAGCAGGGGTGCGGACACAAAGAACACTGAAGCTTTCTTT. It translates to CASRGADTKNTEAFF.

The chain recombines TRBV27 with TRBJ1-1; no clear D gene. V lost 8 bases and J 0 bases, leaving 7 bases between the germline ends. CDR3 length: 12 residues. Per germline, CDR1 MNHEY and CDR2 SMNVEV (reference sequence). The CDR3 nucleotides are TGTGCCAGCCCACATGTGAACACTGAAGCTTTCTTT. Translation: CASPHVNTEAFF.

This chain uses TRBV13 with TRBJ2-1, with a possible D match to TRBD1 (6 bases). V was cut by 2 bases and J by 0 bases, with 8 bases left in between. The CDR3 extends over 15 amino acids. Germline V gene sequence: CDR1 PRHDT, CDR2 FYEKMQ (reference sequence). This CDR3 is CASSLQDSSYNEQFF. The CDR3, as DNA: TGTGCCAGCAGCTTACAGGACAGCTCCTACAATGAGCAGTTCTTC.

CDR3 bases: TGTGCCAGCAGCCCGGGGGGTTCAGGAGGCTACACCTTC. Translation gives CASSPGGSGGYTF. The gene calls are TRBV5-5 and TRBJ1-2; a weak D match, TRBD1 (5 bases). The germline gives CDR1 SGHKS, CDR2 YYEKEE (reference sequence). The CDR3 consists of 13 residues. Trimming removed 4 bases at V and 8 bases at J, with 15 bases between.

This clone occurred a few times. This chain connects TRBV7-8 to TRBJ1-2; no reliable D call. This CDR3 region has 12 residues. The V and J ends lost 4 bases and 1 base respectively, with 4 bases between them. CDR1 is SGHVS and CDR2 is FQNEAQ in the germline V gene. CDR3 bases: TGTGCCAGCAGCTCACGTAACTATGGCTACACCTTC. Translating it yields CASSSRNYGYTF.

The sample holds a few counts of this clone. The V gene is TRBV7-9, the J gene TRBJ1-3; D possibly corresponds to TRBD1 (6 bases). In germline, CDR1 is SEHNR, CDR2 FQNEAQ (reference sequence). Trimming removed 5 bases at V and 0 bases at J, with 11 bases between. This CDR3 contains 15 residues. The CDR3 loop is CASSPDRFSGNTIYF. CDR3 coding DNA: TGTGCCAGCAGCCCCGACAGGTTCTCTGGAAACACCATATATTTT.

This clone was detected ten times or more. V and J are TRBV28 and TRBJ2-7; the D gene is possibly TRBD2 (6 bases). This CDR3 region has 14 residues. Germline CDR1 is MDHEN and CDR2 is SYDVKM. V was trimmed by 3 bases and J by 3 bases, leaving 12 bases between them. CDR3 sequence (DNA): TGTGCCAGCAGTTTGGGCGGCGGGGACTACGAGCAGTACTTC. It specifies CASSLGGGDYEQYF.

This chain connects TRBV10-3 to TRBJ2-7, with unresolved D. V dropped 0 bases and J dropped 3 bases, with 9 bases sitting between them. Germline CDR1 and CDR2: ENHRY and SYGVKD. CDR3 length equals 14 residues. The CDR3, as DNA: TGTGCCATCAGTGAGTCTAACGGCAACTACGAGCAGTACTTC. Translating it yields CAISESNGNYEQYF.

Only a few counts were recorded for this clone. This chain joins TRBV28 and TRBJ2-4, with D possibly TRBD1 on 5 matching bases. There are 13 residues in the CDR3. The germline V and J ends were trimmed by 2 bases and 10 bases, with 12 bases remaining between them. The germline CDR1 and CDR2 sequences are MDHEN and SYDVKM. This chain's CDR3 is CASSLPSPGIQYF. The CDR3 bases are TGTGCCAGCAGTTTACCCTCCCCAGGGATTCAGTACTTC.